These 3 T cell receptor beta chains originate from one sample sequenced in a study of T cell responses to AZD1222 COVID-19 vaccine. The method was immunoSEQ multiplex PCR; TCRdb's version includes in-frame clones alone and lacks a portion of them. The sample includes around 170,000 clones, roughly 93% of them seen just once. This specimen was peripheral blood, taken on day 0 of AZD1222 vaccination. The receptor set was obtained from an adult in good health.

The V gene is TRBV10-3, the J gene TRBJ2-1, with a tentative D call TRBD1 (5 bases). This CDR3 has 13 amino acids. Between the trimmed V and J ends, which lost 7 bases and 5 bases, there was a span of 12 bases. Germline values: CDR1 ENHRY, CDR2 SYGVKD. The CDR3 protein is CAITPGSDNEQFF. As DNA, the CDR3 is TGTGCCATCACCCCAGGGTCGGACAATGAGCAGTTCTTC.

This clone was seen only once. The CDR3 loop is CASNTAGINEQFF. The CDR3 DNA is TGCGCCAGTAATACAGCGGGAATCAATGAGCAGTTCTTC. The V gene is TRBV5-1, the J gene TRBJ2-1; TRBD2 agrees at 7 bases. Germline V CDR1 and CDR2: SGHRS, YFSETQ. CDR3 length equals 13 residues. V was pared by 8 bases and J by 6 bases, with 8 bases of the junction left unmatched.

V gene TRBV7-2 combines with J gene TRBJ2-7; maybe TRBD1 (5 bases). This CDR3 region has 12 residues. V lost 2 bases and J 4 bases, leaving 6 bases between the germline ends. The V gene's germline CDR1 is SGHTA and CDR2 FQGNSA. CDR3 nucleotides: TGTGCCAGCAGCTTACAGGGTTACGAGCAGTACTTC. It encodes CASSLQGYEQYF.